What follows is one T cell receptor beta chain and its context. The data were taken from a study of regulatory T cells in long-lasting Graves disease. The TCR beta library used iRepertoire HTBI primers with Arm-PCR amplification of CDR3. TCRdb redid the calling of the multiplex PCR reads with MiXCR, one entry per CDR3 protein. The sample has 530,000 or so distinct CDR3 sequences; 16% are singletons. Between the trimmed V and J ends, which lost 1 base and 1 base, there was a span of 8 bases. Germline values: CDR1 MGHRA, CDR2 YSYEKL. The CDR3 length is 15 residues. The time point: newly diagnosed GD, antithyroid drugs for less than 3 months. TCR sequences were obtained from RNA taken from PBMCs. The sample also formed part of further work on T cells in Graves' hyperthyroidism and ophthalmopathy.

This TCR derives from a man aged 18-30 years with Graves disease. The gene calls are TRBV4-1 and TRBJ1-5, with D unclear. The sample in question was peripheral blood mononuclear cells (PBMCs), obtained at new diagnosis, from a patient treated with antithyroid drugs. CDR3 sequence (DNA): TGCGCCAGCAGCCAAGGGCTCTGGAGCAATCAGCCCCAGCATTTT. It codes for CASSQGLWSNQPQHF.